This T cell receptor beta chain was sequenced during a study of STAT3 mutations in large granular lymphocyte leukemia. The overall study: Roughly half the longitudinally sequenced T-LGLL patients had canonical STAT3 mutations.

To note about this clone: The antigen is unknown.

General study results and limits: Every T-cell large granular lymphocyte leukemia patient had at least one immunodominant TCR beta clonotype. Sampling intervals varied between patients and samples. In several patients, dominant TCR clone burden exceeded STAT3 mutant burden.

V was shortened by 5 bases and J by 2 bases, with 8 bases between the two germline ends. Germline CDR1 and CDR2: SGHTA and FQGNSA. This CDR3 has 13 residues. Average productive template count per sample was some 44,000. Assay used: immunoSEQ multiplex PCR; TCRdb lists only in-frame clones, some missing. The sample comprises 15,000 to 20,000 clones, 70% to 90% of which are singletons, and roughly 9% rests with the top ten. Sequencing input: peripheral blood mononuclear cells. V gene TRBV7-2 combines with J gene TRBJ2-3; D may be TRBD1 (5 bases). The clonotype comes from a man over 45 with T-cell large granular lymphocyte leukemia. Some clones in this sample may be carry-over from other donors' samples. In nucleotides, the CDR3 is TGTGCCAGCAGCCTAGGGGTCACAGATACGCAGTATTTT. It yields the protein CASSLGVTDTQYF.